This T cell receptor beta chain is from a study of beta chain features in type 1 diabetes. This CDR3 is 14 amino acids long. Trimming removed 2 bases from V and 2 bases from J; junction bases left unmatched: 3. Germline assignment: CDR1 MNHEY and CDR2 SMNVEV (reference sequence). Study results and limitations: All four CD4+ subsets of Type 1 diabetes patients contained TCRB CDR3s that were moderately but significantly shorter.

Since all of the isolated RNA was reverse transcribed, expressed TCRB transcripts were what got sequenced. Only in-frame clones appear in the TCRdb table, and some are missing; sequencing was by immunoSEQ multiplex PCR. Of 150,000 or so clones detected, 6.5% to 10% appear once; the ten largest clones hold 0.54%. As for this clone: What it binds is unknown.

The chain recombines TRBV27 with TRBJ2-7; 7 positions match TRBD1. The source material was central memory CD4+ T cells from blood. The clonotype originates from a woman between 18 and 30 years old with type 1 diabetes. The CDR3 coding sequence is TGTGCCAGCAGTTTAAGTAGGGGGCCCTACGAGCAGTACTTC. This gives the protein CASSLSRGPYEQYF.